The source of this TCR beta chain is a study of blood T cell repertoires in COVID-19. Study-wide background: PBMCs, B-cell-depleted T cells, or T cells provided the cDNA or gDNA that made up the material.

CDR1 is SGHAT and CDR2 is FQNNGV in the germline V gene. Trimming removed 0 bases from V and 5 bases from J, with 17 bases in between. This CDR3 has 16 amino acids. The data were produced by immunoSEQ multiplex PCR, yet TCRdb's version contains in-frame clones alone and is incomplete. The sample lists some 50,000 clones, about 79% occurring once. The sequenced sample was peripheral blood. The source of this sequence is a human donor in a cohort sampled during active COVID-19. The chain has TRBV11-2 and TRBJ2-7; no clear D. The CDR3 reads CASSLELYSVADEQYF. The CDR3 DNA reads as TGTGCCAGCAGCTTAGAGTTATACTCCGTTGCCGACGAGCAGTACTTC.